This TCR beta chain comes out of a study of blood T cell repertoires in COVID-19. At the level of the study: The study drew acute and convalescent COVID-19 samples from the United States, Italy and Spain. The analysed material was cDNA or gDNA that came from T cells, B-cell-depleted T cells, or PBMCs.

J gave up 1 base and V 5 bases, and 7 bases lay outside the gene matches. The length of the CDR3 is 15 residues. The germline V gene encodes CDR1 MNHEY and CDR2 SMNVEV (reference sequence). This clone was recorded once. In the authors' methods: The assay estimated nucleated cells by amplifying reference gene primers. The repertoire was sequenced with immunoSEQ multiplex PCR; TCRdb's copy has only in-frame clones and lacks some. The D gene and trimming were derived from the DNA, and the V and J assignments and clone size from that table. There are 130,000 or so clones in the sample; more than 85% occur only once, and roughly 18% lies in the top ten.

Sequences were obtained from peripheral blood. The chain uses TRBV27 and TRBJ2-7; 8 positions agree with TRBD2. This receptor was taken from a man aged 45 to 65 with active or convalescent COVID-19. The CDR3 DNA reads as TGTGCCAGCAGTCCTGGACTAGCAAGATCCTACGAGCAGTACTTC. Its translation is CASSPGLARSYEQYF.